The 32 T cell receptor beta chains given below trace back to one sample, sequenced in a study of T cell responses to AZD1222 COVID-19 vaccine. This table comes from immunoSEQ multiplex PCR, and its TCRdb copy is limited to in-frame clones, with some not included. The sample includes about 92,000 clones, 85% to 90% of them seen just once. The material was peripheral blood, obtained on day 0 of AZD1222 vaccination. The source of these receptors is an adult in good health.

The chain is built from TRBV9 and TRBJ1-6, with D perhaps TRBD1 (5 bases). V was clipped by 3 bases and J by 8 bases, with 15 bases between them. The CDR3 spans 15 residues. The V gene's germline CDR1 is SGDLS and CDR2 YYNGEE. The CDR3 spells CASSETAFLDSPLHF. The DNA of the CDR3 is TGTGCCAGCAGCGAGACAGCTTTCCTCGATTCACCCCTCCACTTT.

V and J are TRBV7-9 and TRBJ2-7; TRBD2 aligns across 8 bases. The germline V gene encodes CDR1 SEHNR and CDR2 FQNEAQ (reference sequence). This CDR3 region has 17 residues. Trimming at V came to 8 bases and at J to 0 bases, leaving 15 bases not matched to a gene. The DNA for the CDR3 is TGTGCCAGCCAGCCGGACGGTTCTAGCGGGCGCTCCTACGAGCAGTACTTC. As protein: CASQPDGSSGRSYEQYF.

The rearrangement links TRBV14 to TRBJ2-1; D unclear. In germline, CDR1 is SGHDN, CDR2 FVKESK. V shed 3 bases and J shed 5 bases, with 8 bases lying between them. There are 13 residues in the CDR3. CDR3 loop: CASSQDHNNEQFF. The DNA of the CDR3 is TGTGCCAGCAGCCAGGACCACAACAATGAGCAGTTCTTC.

The chain couples TRBV3-1 (or the pseudogene TRBV3-2) to TRBJ1-6, with D uncertain. Germline assignment: CDR1 LGHDT and CDR2 YNNKEL (reference sequence). The CDR3 covers 14 residues. V dropped 6 bases and J dropped 5 bases, with 11 bases sitting between them. In nucleotides, the CDR3 is TGTGCCAGCAGGAACAGCGTTAATAATTCACCCCTCCACTTT. This translates into CASRNSVNNSPLHF.

The J gene is TRBJ2-1, the V gene TRBV5-6; D ambiguous. Trimming removed 4 bases at V and 7 bases at J, with 9 bases between. This CDR3 has 12 residues. CDR1 and CDR2 from the germline V gene are SGHDT and YYEEEE. Written as DNA, the CDR3 is TGTGCCAGCAGCCTCCAGGTAAATGAGCAGTTCTTC. Its translation is CASSLQVNEQFF.

The chain combines TRBV28 with TRBJ2-1, with 7 bases identical to TRBD2. CDR1 MDHEN and CDR2 SYDVKM come from the germline V gene. This CDR3 region has 16 residues. Trimming at V came to 9 bases and at J to 6 bases, leaving 17 bases not matched to a gene. The CDR3 sequence is CASTGTVGLTSNEQFF. The CDR3 DNA reads as TGTGCCAGTACGGGGACCGTGGGACTAACCTCCAATGAGCAGTTCTTC. The full variable domain, completed using reference TRBV28 and TRBJ2-1, is DVKVTQSSRYLVKRTGEKVFLECVQDMDHENMFWYRQDPGLGLRLIYFSYDVKMKEKGDIPEGYSVSREKKERFSLILESASTNQTSMYLCASTGTVGLTSNEQFFGPGTRLTVL.

This chain connects TRBV2 to TRBJ1-1; tentatively, D is TRBD1 (5 bases). This CDR3 region has 12 residues. V was clipped by 8 bases and J by 5 bases, with 12 bases between them. CDR1 is SNHLY and CDR2 is FYNNEI in the germline V gene. The CDR3 loop reads CASRDQGTEAFF. CDR3 coding DNA: TGTGCCAGCCGGGACCAAGGAACTGAAGCTTTCTTT.

The chain joins TRBV5-1 to TRBJ1-4; no reliable D call. This CDR3 region has 14 residues. Germline V gene sequence: CDR1 SGHRS, CDR2 YFSETQ. Trimming cost V 2 bases and J 8 bases, with 13 bases left between them. CDR3 DNA: TGCGCCAGCAGCTTAGACCTCTTGGGGGAAAAACTGTTTTTT. It is translated as CASSLDLLGEKLFF.

The chain recombines TRBV10-3 with TRBJ1-5; weak D call: TRBD1 (6 bases). V was cut by 2 bases and J by 5 bases, with 10 bases left in between. The CDR3 extends over 14 amino acids. Germline CDR1 is ENHRY and CDR2 is SYGVKD. The DNA for the CDR3 is TGTGCCATCAGTGAGAGGACAGACGATCAGCCCCAGCATTTT. This gives the protein CAISERTDDQPQHF.

V usage is TRBV5-1 and J usage is TRBJ1-5; no firm D call. The germline CDR1 and CDR2 sequences are SGHRS and YFSETQ. V shed 0 bases and J shed 0 bases, with 7 bases lying between them. The CDR3 spans 15 residues. The CDR3 DNA is TGCGCCAGCAGCTTGGTAGGAGATAGCAATCAGCCCCAGCATTTT. This translates into CASSLVGDSNQPQHF. Variable domain in full (rest from reference TRBV5-1 and TRBJ1-5): KAGVTQTPRYLIKTRGQQVTLSCSPISGHRSVSWYQQTPGQGLQFLFEYFSETQRNKGNFPGRFSGRQFSNSRSEMNVSTLELGDSALYLCASSLVGDSNQPQHFGDGTRLSIL.

This sequence joins TRBV5-6 and TRBJ1-1; TRBD1 matches 10 bases. The V segment lost 0 bases and the J segment 4 bases; nucleotides outside the gene matches: 6. This CDR3 contains 16 residues. Looked up from germline, CDR1 is SGHDT and CDR2 is YYEEEE. CDR3 region: CASSLGQGAWSTEAFF. CDR3 bases: TGTGCCAGCAGCTTGGGACAGGGGGCCTGGAGCACTGAAGCTTTCTTT. Together with reference TRBV5-6 and TRBJ1-1, the CDR3 gives the full variable domain: DAGVTQSPTHLIKTRGQQVTLRCSPKSGHDTVSWYQQALGQGPQFIFQYYEEEERQRGNFPDRFSGHQFPNYSSELNVNALLLGDSALYLCASSLGQGAWSTEAFFGQGTRLTVV.

The sample holds a few counts of this clone. This chain links TRBV18 with TRBJ1-1; perhaps TRBD1 as D (6 bases). The CDR3 runs to 16 residues. Trimming removed 3 bases from V and 5 bases from J, with 19 bases in between. The V gene's germline CDR1 is KGHSH and CDR2 LQKENI. The CDR3 DNA follows: TGTGCCAGCTCACCTGGAATCTCACAGGGAAAAACTGAAGCTTTCTTT. Its protein product is CASSPGISQGKTEAFF.

The chain joins TRBV11-2 to TRBJ2-1; the D gene could be TRBD1 or TRBD2 (6 bases each). Per the germline V gene, CDR1 is SGHAT and CDR2 is FQNNGV. The CDR3 contains 15 residues. Trimming removed 5 bases at V and 6 bases at J, with 17 bases between. CDR3: CASSPWRGTGNEQFF. As DNA, the CDR3 is TGTGCCAGCAGCCCTTGGAGGGGGACGGGCAATGAGCAGTTCTTC.

The rearrangement links TRBV27 to TRBJ2-5; possible D gene TRBD1, 6 bases. There are 16 residues in the CDR3. CDR1 MNHEY and CDR2 SMNVEV come from the germline V gene (reference sequence). The V and J ends lost 6 bases and 9 bases respectively, with 26 bases between them. Here the CDR3 reads CASSLTQSGERWSQYF. CDR3 in DNA: TGTGCCAGCAGCTTGACCCAATCAGGGGAGCGCTGGTCCCAGTACTTC.

This clone was seen only once. This rearrangement joins TRBV5-1 to TRBJ1-2; weak D call: TRBD1 (5 bases). V lost 0 bases and J 7 bases, leaving 16 bases between the germline ends. The CDR3 contains 15 residues. The germline V gene encodes CDR1 SGHRS and CDR2 YFSETQ. CDR3 region: CASSLGSQGGGGYTF. DNA of the CDR3: TGCGCCAGCAGCTTGGGAAGTCAGGGAGGTGGTGGCTACACCTTC.

This clone showed up just once. The rearrangement links TRBV14 to TRBJ2-1, with D possibly being TRBD1 or TRBD2 (5 bases each). Germline-derived CDR1 and CDR2 are SGHDN and FVKESK. Trimming stripped 0 bases from V and 10 bases from J, with 10 bases between. The CDR3 length is 13 residues. CDR3 residues: CASSQEGVREQFF. CDR3 sequence (DNA): TGTGCCAGCAGCCAAGAGGGGGTACGGGAGCAGTTCTTC. The entire variable domain, with the rest obtained from reference TRBV14 and TRBJ2-1, is as follows: EAGVTQFPSHSVIEKGQTVTLRCDPISGHDNLYWYRRVMGKEIKFLLHFVKESKQDESGMPNNRFLAERTGGTYSTLKVQPAELEDSGVYFCASSQEGVREQFFGPGTRLTVL.

This sequence joins TRBV4-2 and TRBJ1-1; 8 bases match TRBD1. V dropped 0 bases and J dropped 5; count of bases not matched to a gene: 5. Germline CDR1 and CDR2: LGHNA and YNFKEQ. The CDR3 covers 15 residues. The CDR3 nucleotides read TGTGCCAGCAGCCAAGAAAGACAGGGGAGAACTGAAGCTTTCTTT. This codes for CASSQERQGRTEAFF.

The V call is TRBV29-1, the J call TRBJ2-1; 12 nucleotides align to TRBD2. Germline assignment: CDR1 SQVTM and CDR2 ANQGSEA. The CDR3 spans 17 residues. V was pared by 6 bases and J by 0 bases, with 9 bases of the junction left unmatched. The CDR3 sequence is CSVSGTSGRGSYNEQFF. CDR3 nucleotide sequence: TGCAGCGTCTCCGGGACTAGCGGGCGTGGCTCCTACAATGAGCAGTTCTTC.

This chain joins TRBV9 and TRBJ2-2; the match to TRBD2 covers 9 bases. CDR1 and CDR2 from the germline V gene are SGDLS and YYNGEE. Trimming took 0 bases from V and 7 from J; bases not matched to a gene: 13. The CDR3 loop spans 18 amino acids. The CDR3 nucleotides are TGTGCCAGCAGCGTAGAAGTGCGGCGGGAGGGTTGGATCGGGGAGCTGTTTTTT. It encodes CASSVEVRREGWIGELFF.

The rearrangement joins TRBV28 to TRBJ1-1, with D maybe TRBD1 (6 bases). Germline CDR1 and CDR2: MDHEN and SYDVKM. V lost 8 bases and J 2 bases, leaving 9 bases between the germline ends. There are 12 residues in the CDR3. In DNA, the CDR3 is TGTGCCAGCCGGGGGCCCAACACTGAAGCTTTCTTT. Its translation: CASRGPNTEAFF.

The gene calls are TRBV10-3 and TRBJ1-2, with unresolved D. Per the germline V gene, CDR1 is ENHRY and CDR2 is SYGVKD. V lost 0 bases, J lost 4 bases, and 18 bases lay in between. This CDR3 contains 17 residues. The CDR3 DNA is TGTGCCATCAGTGAGTCGGCGGGTCCCCGGGTCCTCTATGGCTACACCTTC. This codes for CAISESAGPRVLYGYTF.

The rearrangement links TRBV5-6 to TRBJ2-7, with 14 bases aligning to TRBD2. Germline V gene data show CDR1 as SGHDT and CDR2 as YYEEEE. The CDR3 has 16 residues. The junction had 4 bases not matched to a gene; V was cut back by 4 bases and J by 1 base. The CDR3 sequence: CASSLRTSGGSYEQYF. The CDR3 coding sequence is TGTGCCAGCAGCCTCAGGACTAGCGGGGGGTCCTACGAGCAGTACTTC.

The DNA of the CDR3 is TGTGCCAGCAGCCAGTCAATAGGACTAGCGAAGAGCTCTGGGGCCAACGTCCTGACTTTC. This encodes CASSQSIGLAKSSGANVLTF. The chain combines TRBV14 with TRBJ2-6; 9 bases match TRBD2. Germline V gene data show CDR1 as SGHDN and CDR2 as FVKESK. With V trimmed by 3 bases and J by 0 bases, 12 bases remained unmatched. This CDR3 comprises 20 residues.

The chain joins TRBV5-1 to TRBJ2-5; 10 bases are a match to TRBD2. J was trimmed by 1 base and V by 0 bases; bases with no gene match: 6. The CDR3 totals 17 residues. Per germline, CDR1 SGHRS and CDR2 YFSETQ. The CDR3 DNA is TGCGCCAGCAGCTTGGATCTTAGGACTAGCGGCCAAGAGACCCAGTACTTC. It yields the protein CASSLDLRTSGQETQYF.

The rearrangement joins TRBV11-2 to TRBJ2-2; the D gene is possibly TRBD2 (6 bases). There are 16 residues in the CDR3. V was clipped by 3 bases and J by 5 bases, with 16 bases between them. In germline, CDR1 is SGHAT, CDR2 FQNNGV. Here the CDR3 reads CASSFGGTIGTGELFF. As DNA, the CDR3 is TGTGCCAGCAGCTTTGGAGGGACCATTGGGACCGGGGAGCTGTTTTTT.

This sequence joins TRBV6-5 and TRBJ1-6; the D gene is possibly TRBD1 (6 bases). The germline gives CDR1 MNHEY, CDR2 SVGAGI. The germline V and J ends were trimmed by 7 bases and 5 bases, with 15 bases remaining between them. The length of the CDR3 is 15 residues. CDR3 region: CASTSYGQNNSPLHF. As DNA, the CDR3 is TGTGCCAGCACGAGTTACGGACAGAATAATTCACCCCTCCACTTT.

This chain links TRBV18 with TRBJ1-1, with D possibly TRBD1 on 5 matching bases. V was pared by 2 bases and J by 4 bases, with 8 bases between. CDR1 and CDR2 (germline): KGHSH, LQKENI. The length of the CDR3 is 13 residues. CDR3 protein: CASSPSGPTEAFF. The CDR3 bases are TGTGCCAGCTCACCATCGGGGCCCACTGAAGCTTTCTTT.

The rearrangement joins TRBV9 to TRBJ1-6; 10 nucleotides align to TRBD1. Germline loops: CDR1 SGDLS, CDR2 YYNGEE. V lost 3 bases, J lost 2 bases, and 2 bases stayed unmatched. The length of the CDR3 is 16 residues. The CDR3 sequence: CASSEGQGAYNSPLHF. The CDR3 DNA is TGTGCCAGCAGCGAAGGACAGGGGGCCTATAATTCACCCCTCCACTTT.

This chain connects TRBV6-5 to TRBJ1-1; D might be TRBD1 (6 bases). V gave up 7 bases and J gave up 1 base, with 10 bases separating them. Germline loops: CDR1 MNHEY, CDR2 SVGAGI. The length of the CDR3 is 13 residues. The CDR3 region is CASTGQPNTEAFF. The CDR3 bases are TGTGCCAGCACCGGACAGCCGAACACTGAAGCTTTCTTT.

The V and J genes are TRBV4-2 and TRBJ1-4; TRBD1 matches 8 bases. Trimming removed 2 bases from V and 8 bases from J; junction bases left unmatched: 13. The CDR3 consists of 17 residues. From germline, CDR1 is LGHNA and CDR2 YNFKEQ. CDR3 sequence: CASSQPQGTGVEEKLFF. CDR3 in DNA: TGTGCCAGCAGCCAACCTCAGGGGACAGGCGTAGAGGAAAAACTGTTTTTT.

V gene TRBV11-2 combines with J gene TRBJ2-7; tentative D call: TRBD2 (6 bases). Germline V CDR1 and CDR2: SGHAT, FQNNGV. The germline V and J ends were trimmed by 0 bases and 2 bases, with 11 bases remaining between them. The CDR3 extends over 15 amino acids. Here the CDR3 reads CASSLDLWGAYEQYF. The CDR3 DNA reads as TGTGCCAGCAGCTTAGATCTTTGGGGGGCCTACGAGCAGTACTTC.

This clone was picked up one time. This chain connects TRBV6-1 to TRBJ1-2, with 8 bases fitting TRBD1. This CDR3 has 16 residues. Germline CDR1 reads MNHNS; CDR2 reads SASEGT. With 2 bases clipped from V and 3 bases from J, the junction kept 8 bases outside the gene matches. Written as DNA, the CDR3 is TGTGCCAGCAGTGAACCTGAGGACAGGGTCGACTATGGCTACACCTTC. As protein: CASSEPEDRVDYGYTF.